This T cell receptor beta chain was identified in a study of early T cells in non-severe SARS-CoV-2 infection. About the study: The sequenced material was bulk RNA from unsorted whole blood, and its chains were unpaired.

Using its own MiXCR run on the 5' RACE reads, TCRdb lists one record per CDR3 protein. This table holds over 60,000 distinct CDR3 sequences, approximately 9.5% found once. This clonotype was observed at least ten times. Sequenced sample: whole blood. The TCR originated in an adult who was a healthcare worker with PCR-confirmed SARS-CoV-2 infection or an uninfected control (not recorded which).

CDR3 coding DNA: TGTGCCACCAGGAAGGGCACTGAGTATAATTCACCCCTCCACTTT. It specifies CATRKGTEYNSPLHF. V usage is TRBV15 and J usage is TRBJ1-6, with no clear D. The CDR3 extends over 15 amino acids. CDR1 and CDR2 (germline): LNHNV, YYDKDF (reference sequence). Trimming took 6 bases from V and 4 from J, leaving 13 bases between them.